The TCR beta chain under discussion was sequenced for a study of cytomegalovirus exposure and HLA in healthy donors. Study-wide results and limits: The investigators catalogued 160 or so TCR beta chains as cytomegalovirus-associated. The finding came from a later analysis; first-cohort TCR clusters tended to co-occur in the roughly 110 validation repertoires. Reports described diagnosis of cytomegalovirus status by the classifier as highly specific and sensitive. Among TCR sequences, most were rare, though some public TCRs appeared in many donors.

Concerning this clone: The target antigen is unknown.

TCRdb's copy holds only in-frame clones and misses some; the assay was immunoSEQ multiplex PCR. Of over 250,000 clones listed, approximately 86% were seen once; the top ten hold roughly 1%. V was cut by 0 bases and J by 0 bases, with 12 bases left in between. The germline V gene encodes CDR1 MNHNS and CDR2 SASEGT. This CDR3 contains 17 residues. The sequencing input was PBMCs. The chain carries TRBV6-1 and TRBJ1-5, with a possible D match to TRBD1 (6 bases). The source of this sequence is a woman aged 18-30 years in good health and CMV-seronegative. In DNA form, the CDR3 reads TGTGCCAGCAGTGAAGCTAGGGGGGGTCATAGCAATCAGCCCCAGCATTTT. It is translated as CASSEARGGHSNQPQHF.